The TCR beta chain described here comes from a study of T cells in Graves' hyperthyroidism and ophthalmopathy. This clonotype was counted ten times or more. Antigen: not known. Researchers took RNA transcripts and amplified the TCR beta CDR3 regions from them. First-round RT-PCR of the TCR CDR3 relied on the HTBI primer set. MiXCR, run by TCRdb on the multiplex PCR reads, gives a single entry per CDR3 protein. In the table there are 300,000 to 350,000 distinct CDR3 sequences, 11% to 15% of which are singletons. The study enrolled patients aged 18 to 65 with newly diagnosed hyperthyroidism of under 2 months' duration. Together with thyroid ultrasound, orbital computed tomography, serum thyroxine and TRAb, clinical symptoms were used for diagnoses. The source of the PBMCs was less than 12 ml of fresh peripheral blood. General observations from the study: A model using 13 V-J features told ophthalmopathy apart from stable hyperthyroidism.

This clonotype was obtained from a woman aged 25 to 45 with Graves' hyperthyroidism. The specimen sequenced was blood.

CDR3 in DNA: TGTGCCAGCAGTTTTCTCAGCCAAGGCGGAAAACTGTTTTTT. Amino acids: CASSFLSQGGKLFF. The chain links TRBV12-3 or TRBV12-4 to TRBJ1-4; D not resolved. Trimming pared 3 bases from V and 10 bases from J, leaving 15 bases between. This CDR3 is 14 amino acids long.